Below, 17 T cell receptor beta chains from the same sample are listed, as sequenced in a study of regulatory T cells in long-lasting Graves disease. The authors built TCR beta libraries using iRepertoire HTBI primers and Arm-PCR of CDR3 regions. TCRdb called the multiplex PCR reads again in MiXCR, with one record for every CDR3 protein. The profile shows roughly 700,000 distinct CDR3 sequences, around 30% of them singletons. As to time point: persistent/refractory GD, antithyroid drugs over 5 years with positive TRAb. RNA isolated from PBMCs was used to make the TCR library. The sample in question was peripheral blood mononuclear cells (PBMCs), obtained when the disease was refractory, from a patient treated with antithyroid drugs. The receptors shown here come from a female donor with Graves disease.

This clonotype was observed many times. This chain connects TRBV20-1 to TRBJ1-4, with 12 bases that match TRBD1. Germline CDR1 is DFQATT and CDR2 is SNEGSKA (reference sequence). V shed 6 bases and J 1 base; nucleotides not matched to a gene: 12. This CDR3 contains 18 residues. CDR3 in DNA: TGCAGTGCACGCCTAGGGACAGGGGGCGGTGAAACTAATGAAAAACTGTTTTTT. Translating it yields CSARLGTGGGETNEKLFF.

The table lists this clonotype with a few counts. The chain is built from TRBV30 and TRBJ2-5, with 11 bases fitting TRBD1. This CDR3 is built from 18 residues. Germline V gene data show CDR1 as GTSNPN and CDR2 as SVGIG (reference sequence). V trimming: 1 base; J trimming: 0 bases; junction bases outside the gene matches: 10. The CDR3 nucleotides are TGTGCCTGGAGTGGCGGACAGGGGGCACGACTGTACCAAGAGACCCAGTACTTC. It encodes CAWSGGQGARLYQETQYF.

In this sample, this clonotype turned up many times. The rearrangement links TRBV28 to TRBJ1-1; D possibly corresponds to TRBD1 (6 bases). CDR1 is MDHEN, CDR2 SYDVKM, per germline. V dropped 6 bases and J dropped 8 bases, with 13 bases sitting between them. This CDR3 is built from 12 residues. The chain's CDR3 is CASSATGTEAFF. In DNA form, the CDR3 reads TGTGCCAGCAGCGCAACGGGGACAGAAGCTTTCTTT.

This clonotype occurred many times. The CDR3 DNA reads as TGTGCCAGCAGTGAAGCTGGAAACACCATATATTTT. Translated: CASSEAGNTIYF. This rearrangement joins TRBV2 to TRBJ1-3; D remains unclear. The ends were cut back, 0 bases at V and 3 bases at J, with 0 bases in the middle. Germline V lookup: CDR1 SNHLY, CDR2 FYNNEI. The CDR3 length is 12 residues.

This clonotype showed up many times. The chain recombines TRBV27 with TRBJ1-4; D is perhaps TRBD1 (5 bases). Germline CDR1 is MNHEY and CDR2 is SMNVEV (reference sequence). V lost 6 bases and J 5 bases, leaving 13 bases between the germline ends. The CDR3 is 14 residues long. The chain's CDR3 is CASSLLGGNEKLFF. Here the CDR3 DNA reads TGTGCCAGCAGCCTCCTGGGGGGGAATGAAAAACTGTTTTTT.

The chain carries TRBV12-3 or TRBV12-4 and TRBJ1-5, with D hard to call. CDR3 length: 16 residues. Trimming took off 3 bases at V and 0 bases at J, with 12 bases between the two ends. The DNA for the CDR3 is TGTGCCAGCAGTTTTATCGGGGATTATAGCAATCAGCCCCAGCATTTT. It specifies CASSFIGDYSNQPQHF.

This clonotype came up a few times. The chain recombines TRBV29-1 with TRBJ1-4; D gene unclear. Trimming removed 4 bases from V and 3 bases from J, with 12 bases in between. The CDR3 has 14 amino acids. Germline values: CDR1 SQVTM, CDR2 ANQGSEA. The CDR3 nucleotides read TGCAGCGTTGCTCGGCTCCCAGCTAATGAAAAACTGTTTTTT. Protein sequence: CSVARLPANEKLFF.

The rearrangement links TRBV7-3 to TRBJ2-2, with D hard to call. Germline V lookup: CDR1 SGHTA, CDR2 FQGTGA. The CDR3 has 14 residues. Between the trimmed V and J ends, which lost 5 bases and 2 bases, there was a span of 9 bases. The CDR3 bases are TGTGCCAGCAGCCAAAGGGTTAACACCGGGGAGCTGTTTTTT. Residues: CASSQRVNTGELFF.

V gene TRBV12-3 or TRBV12-4 combines with J gene TRBJ2-3; D remains unclear. V was shortened by 10 bases and J by 7 bases, with 24 bases between the two germline ends. The CDR3 contains 15 residues. In nucleotides, the CDR3 is TGTGCCACCGCGGAAGAACTGGAGCTTGATCATACGCAGTATTTT. It is translated as CATAEELELDHTQYF.

This clonotype was seen once. This chain connects TRBV10-3 to TRBJ1-5; D uncertain. Trimming cost V 3 bases and J 2 bases, with 11 bases left between them. This CDR3 region has 15 residues. Germline CDR1 ENHRY, CDR2 SYGVKD. For the CDR3, the DNA is TGTGCCATCAGTGACCCCGGGCGGGGCAATCAGCCCCAGCATTTT. Protein product: CAISDPGRGNQPQHF.

In this sample, this clonotype turned up many times. The chain links TRBV28 to TRBJ1-2, with a possible D match to TRBD1 (6 bases). Germline V CDR1 and CDR2: MDHEN, SYDVKM. Trimming removed 6 bases from V and 5 bases from J, with 22 bases in between. The CDR3 loop spans 16 amino acids. In nucleotides, the CDR3 is TGTGCCAGCAGCCAAGGCAGGGGAGACGGTCAGTATGGCTACACCTTC. This codes for CASSQGRGDGQYGYTF.

V and J are TRBV29-1 and TRBJ1-2, with D perhaps TRBD1 (5 bases). Trimming took 6 bases from V and 2 from J, leaving 13 bases between them. This CDR3 has 13 residues. Per the germline V gene, CDR1 is SQVTM and CDR2 is ANQGSEA. The CDR3 reads CSVRTPGNYGYTF. DNA of the CDR3: TGCAGCGTCCGAACCCCAGGGAACTATGGCTACACCTTC.

This clonotype was seen once. The chain carries TRBV20-1 and TRBJ2-5, with D perhaps given as TRBD1 or TRBD2 (5 bases each). V lost 5 bases to trimming and J lost 4 bases, with 20 bases between them. Germline V CDR1 and CDR2: DFQATT, SNEGSKA (reference sequence). The CDR3 length is 15 residues. The CDR3 nucleotides are TGCAGTGCTGCCTCCTACGGGGCTATCGGAGAGACCCAGTACTTC. This gives the protein CSAASYGAIGETQYF.

This clonotype was counted a single time. The chain links TRBV19 to TRBJ2-7; TRBD2 agrees at 15 bases. V lost 5 bases, J lost 7 bases, and 12 bases stayed unmatched. The CDR3 has 17 residues. Germline CDR1 and CDR2: LNHDA and SQIVND (reference sequence). The CDR3 DNA reads TGTGCCAGTAGTCCCAGGACTAGCGGGAGGGCCCGAGAAGAGCAGTACTTC. Protein sequence: CASSPRTSGRAREEQYF.

The rearrangement links TRBV2 to TRBJ2-4, with TRBD1 as a possible D gene (6 bases). The CDR3 consists of 13 residues. Trimming removed 7 bases at V and 5 bases at J, with 12 bases between. Looked up from germline, CDR1 is SNHLY and CDR2 is FYNNEI. CDR3 bases: TGTGCCAGCACATGGGACATCCAAAACATTCAGTACTTC. It yields the protein CASTWDIQNIQYF.

This clonotype was picked up a small number of times. The chain uses TRBV19 and TRBJ2-5; 14 bases are shared with TRBD2. This CDR3 region has 16 residues. With V trimmed by 1 base and J by 4 bases, 2 bases remained unmatched. Per germline, CDR1 LNHDA and CDR2 SQIVND (reference sequence). The CDR3 protein is CASSIGGLAGGETQYF. As DNA, the CDR3 is TGTGCCAGTAGTATAGGAGGACTAGCGGGAGGAGAGACCCAGTACTTC.

The chain couples TRBV15 to TRBJ1-3; D gene ambiguous. V shed 3 bases and J shed 5 bases, with 11 bases lying between them. This CDR3 contains 14 residues. Germline CDR1 is LNHNV and CDR2 is YYDKDF (reference sequence). CDR3 region: CATSSPDRRNTIYF. CDR3 in DNA: TGTGCCACCAGCAGCCCCGACCGCCGAAACACCATATATTTT.